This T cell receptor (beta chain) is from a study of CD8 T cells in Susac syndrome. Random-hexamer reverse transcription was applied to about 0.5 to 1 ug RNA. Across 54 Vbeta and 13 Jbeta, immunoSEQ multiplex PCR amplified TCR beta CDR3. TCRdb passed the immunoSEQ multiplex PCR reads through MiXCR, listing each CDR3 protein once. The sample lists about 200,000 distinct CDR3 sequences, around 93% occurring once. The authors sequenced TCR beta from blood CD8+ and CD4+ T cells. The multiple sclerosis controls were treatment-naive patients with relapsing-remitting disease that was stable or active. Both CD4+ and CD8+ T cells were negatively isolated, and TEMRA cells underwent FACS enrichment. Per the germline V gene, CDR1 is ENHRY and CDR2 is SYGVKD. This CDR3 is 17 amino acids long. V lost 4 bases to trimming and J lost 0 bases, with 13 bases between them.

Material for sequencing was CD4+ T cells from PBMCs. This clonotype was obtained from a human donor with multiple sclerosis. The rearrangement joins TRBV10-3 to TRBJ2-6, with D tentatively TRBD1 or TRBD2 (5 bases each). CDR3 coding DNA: TGTGCCATCAGTGGGGACGAGCTCTTCTCTGGGGCCAACGTCCTGACTTTC. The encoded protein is CAISGDELFSGANVLTF.